This TCR beta chain comes out of a study of shared clonotypes between healthy human individuals. Germline assignment: CDR1 ENHRY and CDR2 SYGVKD. The CDR3 is 14 residues long. Trimming removed 7 bases from V and 3 bases from J, with 12 bases in between. Only a few counts were recorded for this clone. The donors were all Caucasian adults (living in Nashville, Tennessee). Clones were read by immunoSEQ multiplex PCR, and TCRdb kept only the in-frame ones, dropping some. The sample lists a few million clones, over 85% occurring once. Sequencing was done on a sample of naive CD4+ T cells sorted from blood. The subset is: CD45RA+ positively selected. The chain recombines TRBV10-3 with TRBJ2-2; TRBD1 might be the D (5 bases). This TCR came from a man between 18 and 29 years old in good health. The CDR3 reads CAIKSDRDTGELFF. The CDR3 DNA follows: TGTGCCATCAAGTCCGACAGAGACACCGGGGAGCTGTTTTTT.